Below, 32 T cell receptor beta chains from the same sample are listed, as sequenced in a study of glioma-infiltrating T cells. The iRepertoire nested amplicon-rescue multiplex PCR amplified TCR alpha and beta CDR3s from RNA. Using its own MiXCR run on the multiplex PCR reads, TCRdb lists one record per CDR3 protein. The table lists fewer than 500,000 distinct CDR3 sequences, roughly two fifths of them singletons, with 12% in the top ten. Sequenced input: glioma tissue, nonneoplastic brain tissue, or PBMCs (not recorded which). These TCRs come from a human donor with low-grade glioma or glioblastoma, undergoing nonglioma brain surgery, or in good health (not recorded which).

The genes are TRBV5-1 and TRBJ2-3; D not certain. This CDR3 spans 14 amino acids. Deletions cut 0 bases from V and 1 base from J, with 6 bases between. Germline V lookup: CDR1 SGHRS, CDR2 YFSETQ. In nucleotides, the CDR3 is TGCGCCAGCAGCTTGGCAGCAGGCACAGATACGCAGTATTTT. The encoded protein is CASSLAAGTDTQYF. Based on the CDR3 plus reference TRBV5-1 and TRBJ2-3, the full variable domain is KAGVTQTPRYLIKTRGQQVTLSCSPISGHRSVSWYQQTPGQGLQFLFEYFSETQRNKGNFPGRFSGRQFSNSRSEMNVSTLELGDSALYLCASSLAAGTDTQYFGPGTRLTVL.

This chain joins TRBV4-1 and TRBJ2-1, with D possibly TRBD2 on 6 matching bases. CDR1 is MGHRA, CDR2 YSYEKL, per germline. The CDR3 is made up of 17 amino acids. V was pared by 1 base and J by 0 bases, with 13 bases between. The DNA for the CDR3 is TGCGCCAGCAGCCAAGTCGGTGGAGGGAGCTCCTACAATGAGCAGTTCTTC. It translates to CASSQVGGGSSYNEQFF.

The chain uses TRBV5-5 and TRBJ1-2; 7 bases align to TRBD1. J lost 7 bases, V lost 7 bases, and 13 bases had no gene match. CDR1 and CDR2 (germline): SGHKS, YYEKEE (reference sequence). The CDR3 sequence is 14 residues long. The CDR3, as DNA: TGTGCCAGCGGACAGACAGGGAGTCAGGTTGGCTACACCTTC. This sequence encodes CASGQTGSQVGYTF.

Only a few counts were recorded for this clonotype. This rearrangement joins TRBV7-9 to TRBJ2-7, with unresolved D. V was clipped by 5 bases and J by 1 base, with 9 bases between them. The germline V gene encodes CDR1 SEHNR and CDR2 FQNEAQ (reference sequence). This CDR3 is 13 amino acids long. In DNA, the CDR3 is TGTGCCAGCAGCCGCAAAGCATCCTACGAGCAGTACTTC. This encodes CASSRKASYEQYF.

This clonotype was counted only a few times. V gene TRBV28 combines with J gene TRBJ1-2; D is ambiguous. The V gene's germline CDR1 is MDHEN and CDR2 SYDVKM. The germline V and J ends were trimmed by 1 base and 4 bases, with 19 bases remaining between them. CDR3 length equals 17 residues. The CDR3 here is CASSLYPIDRSSYGYTF. CDR3 coding DNA: TGTGCCAGCAGTTTATATCCAATAGACCGGTCTAGCTATGGCTACACCTTC.

In the case of this clonotype: The junction differs from germline at one of its ends, possibly a read error. The V and J genes are TRBV27 and TRBJ2-1; D not certain. This CDR3 spans 15 amino acids. Germline-derived CDR1 and CDR2 are MNHEY and SMNVEV (reference sequence). Here the CDR3 DNA reads TGTGCCGGCAGTCTCCACCCCTTGGGTGACAATGAGCAGTTCTTC. Translated: CAGSLHPLGDNEQFF.

This clonotype was observed many times. The V call is TRBV6-2 or TRBV6-3, the J call TRBJ2-1, with TRBD2 matching over 8 bases. From germline, CDR1 is MNHEY and CDR2 SVGEGT. Trimming took 5 bases from V and 4 from J; bases not matched to a gene: 4. The CDR3 consists of 14 residues. The DNA for the CDR3 is TGTGCCAGCAGTACCACTAGCGGATACAATGAGCAGTTCTTC. It translates to CASSTTSGYNEQFF.

In its sample, this clonotype was seen a few times. The CDR3 DNA is TGTGCCAGCAGGGGACCGGCGGGTCCCTACGAGCAGTACTTC. This codes for CASRGPAGPYEQYF. The V call is TRBV2, the J call TRBJ2-7; D tentatively reads TRBD1 or TRBD2 (5 bases each). Germline V gene data show CDR1 as SNHLY and CDR2 as FYNNEI. CDR3 size: 14 residues. Trimming removed 6 bases from V and 2 bases from J, with 14 bases in between. The variable domain in full, completed from reference TRBV2 and TRBJ2-7, reads EPEVTQTPSHQVTQMGQEVILRCVPISNHLYFYWYRQILGQKVEFLVSFYNNEISEKSEIFDDQFSVERPDGSNFTLKIRSTKLEDSAMYFCASRGPAGPYEQYFGPGTRLTVT.

The chain has TRBV7-9 and TRBJ2-5; no clear D gene. V gave up 3 bases and J gave up 4 bases, with 6 bases separating them. Germline lookup yields CDR1 SEHNR and CDR2 FQNEAQ (reference sequence). The CDR3 sequence is 12 residues long. The DNA for the CDR3 is TGTGCCAGCAGCTTTATACGAGAGACCCAGTACTTC. Translated: CASSFIRETQYF.

Details on this clonotype: One base away lies a much larger clone, so this may be a sequencing read error. The chain recombines TRBV20-1 with TRBJ2-7; 7 bases match TRBD2. The CDR3 is made up of 12 amino acids. The germline gives CDR1 DFQATT, CDR2 SNEGSKA (reference sequence). CDR3 in DNA: TGCAGAGCCCTAGCGGCGACCTACGAGCAGTACTTC. Its protein is CRALAATYEQYF.

This clonotype was counted ten times or more. V is TRBV27 and J is TRBJ1-1, with a weak D call TRBD1 (6 bases). The CDR3 sequence is 14 residues long. Trimming shortened V by 0 bases and J by 1 base, and 6 bases separated the two germline ends. Germline V lookup: CDR1 MNHEY, CDR2 SMNVEV (reference sequence). The CDR3 DNA reads as TGTGCCAGCAGTTTATCACAGGGGAACACTGAAGCTTTCTTT. It specifies CASSLSQGNTEAFF.

The chain is built from TRBV27 and TRBJ2-7; 7 bases map to TRBD2. Germline V gives CDR1 MNHEY, CDR2 SMNVEV (reference sequence). The CDR3 extends over 16 amino acids. J was trimmed by 2 bases and V by 6 bases; bases with no gene match: 13. CDR3 region: CASSPGGAVRTYEQYF. The CDR3 nucleotides are TGTGCCAGCAGCCCGGGAGGAGCGGTACGAACCTACGAGCAGTACTTC.

Notes on this clonotype: Being one base from a much bigger clone, this may be a read error. The DNA of the CDR3 is TGTGCCAGCAGTTACTCCGACAATCAGCACCAGCATTTT. It yields the protein CASSYSDNQHQHF. The V gene is TRBV6-5, the J gene TRBJ1-5, with no clear D. CDR1 is MNHEY and CDR2 is SVGAGI in the germline V gene. This CDR3 contains 13 residues.

The V and J genes are TRBV20-1 and TRBJ2-5; D is perhaps TRBD2 (6 bases). Germline CDR1 DFQATT, CDR2 SNEGSKA (reference sequence). The CDR3 covers 11 residues. Here the CDR3 reads CRGDYQETQYF. DNA for the CDR3: TGCAGAGGGGACTACCAAGAGACCCAGTACTTC.

CDR3 residues: CASSQVTGQWEKAGTQYF. CDR3 sequence (DNA): TGTGCCAGCAGCCAAGTCACTGGACAGTGGGAGAAGGCTGGTACGCAGTATTTT. This chain joins TRBV4-2 and TRBJ2-3; maybe TRBD1 (6 bases). Germline CDR1 is LGHNA and CDR2 is YNFKEQ. The CDR3 totals 18 residues. V was cut by 1 base and J by 8 bases, with 25 bases left in between.

Details on this clonotype: A much larger clone is a single base away; this may be a read error. The CDR3 coding sequence is TGTTCCAGCAGCCAAGAGAGGGTGACGAACACTGAAGCTTTCTTT. Translation gives CSSSQERVTNTEAFF. V is TRBV4-2 and J is TRBJ1-1, with D hard to call. The CDR3 consists of 15 residues. Germline V gives CDR1 LGHNA, CDR2 YNFKEQ.

The chain carries TRBV7-3 and TRBJ2-7; perhaps TRBD2 as D (5 bases). The V end lost 1 base, the J end lost 7 bases, and 17 bases lay between the germline ends. CDR1 is SGHTA, CDR2 FQGTGA, per germline. The CDR3 runs 15 residues. The CDR3, as DNA: TGTGCCAGCAGCTTAAGAGAGGGCCCGCCGAGTGAGCAGTACTTC. Translating it yields CASSLREGPPSEQYF. Complete variable domain (other parts from reference TRBV7-3 and TRBJ2-7): GAGVSQTPSNKVTEKGKYVELRCDPISGHTALYWYRQSLGQGPEFLIYFQGTGAADDSGLPNDRFFAVRPEGSVSTLKIQRTERGDSAVYLCASSLREGPPSEQYFGPGTRLTVT.

This clonotype came up once. This chain's CDR3 is CASSSTGLSHEQYF. CDR3 nucleotide sequence: TGTGCCAGCAGTTCCACAGGGCTGAGTCACGAGCAGTACTTC. The rearrangement uses TRBV12-3 or TRBV12-4 and TRBJ2-7; TRBD1 is a possible D gene (6 bases). V lost 4 bases to trimming and J lost 5 bases, with 15 bases between them. CDR3 length: 14 residues.

This clonotype was counted at least ten times. The V and J genes are TRBV28 and TRBJ1-1, with 7 bases lining up with TRBD1. Unmatched junction bases numbered 13, after V lost 6 bases and J lost 0 bases. CDR1 is MDHEN and CDR2 is SYDVKM in the germline V gene. CDR3 length: 17 amino acids. CDR3 in DNA: TGTGCCAGCAGAGTTTTAGGGATCGGACAGGTGAACACTGAAGCTTTCTTT. It codes for CASRVLGIGQVNTEAFF.

The CDR3 region is CSASGRDLEQYF. The CDR3 DNA reads as TGCAGTGCTAGTGGGAGGGACCTCGAGCAGTACTTC. This rearrangement joins TRBV20-1 to TRBJ2-7; 7 nucleotides match TRBD2. The CDR3 is made up of 12 amino acids. The germline V gene encodes CDR1 DFQATT and CDR2 SNEGSKA (reference sequence). Losses at the gene ends were 3 bases for V and 6 bases for J; bases not matched to a gene: 5.

Note on this clonotype: A much more abundant neighbour one base away suggests this may be a read error. The gene calls are TRBV6-6 and TRBJ1-6; D is unclear. This CDR3 region has 16 residues. Germline V gives CDR1 MNHNY, CDR2 SVGAGI (reference sequence). The DNA of the CDR3 is TGTGCCACCAGTTACTCGGGCCCCGGGTATAATTCACCCCTCCACTTT. Translated: CATSYSGPGYNSPLHF.

The V gene is TRBV2, the J gene TRBJ2-2; the match to TRBD1 covers 7 bases. In germline, CDR1 is SNHLY, CDR2 FYNNEI. Trimming took 6 bases from V and 4 from J; bases not matched to a gene: 5. The CDR3 extends over 14 amino acids. This CDR3 is CASRGDRATGELFF. CDR3 nucleotides: TGTGCCAGCAGGGGCGACAGGGCCACCGGGGAGCTGTTTTTT.

This clonotype was found many times. The V call is TRBV28, the J call TRBJ2-1; TRBD2 agrees at 13 bases. CDR1 is MDHEN, CDR2 SYDVKM, per germline. Trimming at V came to 5 bases and at J to 4 bases, leaving 8 bases not matched to a gene. CDR3 length: 17 residues. CDR3 nucleotide sequence: TGTGCCAGCAGTATGGGACTAGCGGGACCCCTATACAATGAGCAGTTCTTC. Protein product: CASSMGLAGPLYNEQFF. Drawing the rest from reference TRBV28 and TRBJ2-1, the complete variable domain is DVKVTQSSRYLVKRTGEKVFLECVQDMDHENMFWYRQDPGLGLRLIYFSYDVKMKEKGDIPEGYSVSREKKERFSLILESASTNQTSMYLCASSMGLAGPLYNEQFFGPGTRLTVL.

The sample holds a few counts of this clonotype. The genes are TRBV7-9 and TRBJ2-5, with D possibly TRBD2 on 5 matching bases. With 6 bases removed from V and 7 bases from J, the gap between germline ends came to 18 bases. CDR3 length: 14 amino acids. The V gene's germline CDR1 is SEHNR and CDR2 FQNEAQ (reference sequence). The CDR3 DNA is TGTGCCAGCAGTCCGACGCGTGTCCGGGGGACCCAGTACTTC. Protein sequence: CASSPTRVRGTQYF.

Concerning this clonotype: A much larger clone differs by one base, so this may be a read error. V and J are TRBV28 and TRBJ2-1, with TRBD2 as a possible D gene (5 bases). Germline CDR1 and CDR2: MDHEN and SYDVKM. CDR3 size: 15 residues. CDR3 sequence reads: CASSLEADPYNEQIF. The DNA for the CDR3 is TGTGCCAGCAGTTTAGAAGCGGACCCCTACAATGAGCAGATCTTC.

V gene TRBV18 combines with J gene TRBJ2-7; 8 bases are shared with TRBD2. Germline V gives CDR1 KGHSH, CDR2 LQKENI. Trimming at V came to 0 bases and at J to 4 bases, leaving 2 bases not matched to a gene. CDR3 length: 14 residues. The CDR3 DNA sequence: TGTGCCAGCTCACCACCGGGACTAGGTTACGAGCAGTACTTC. Encoded protein: CASSPPGLGYEQYF. Variable domain in full (rest from reference TRBV18 and TRBJ2-7): NAGVMQNPRHLVRRRGQEARLRCSPMKGHSHVYWYRQLPEEGLKFMVYLQKENIIDESGMPKERFSAEFPKEGPSILRIQQVVRGDSAAYFCASSPPGLGYEQYFGPGTRLTVT.

V gene TRBV20-1 combines with J gene TRBJ2-1, with TRBD2 matching over 7 bases. CDR1 is DFQATT and CDR2 is SNEGSKA in the germline V gene (reference sequence). V shed 4 bases, J shed 6 bases, and the junction held 12 bases outside the gene matches. This CDR3 contains 15 residues. The CDR3 DNA follows: TGCAGTGCTAAAAACCCTAGCGGCCGACGCAATGAGCAGTTCTTC. This gives the protein CSAKNPSGRRNEQFF.

As concerns this clonotype: A much larger clone is a single base away; this may be a read error. The rearrangement links TRBV28 to TRBJ2-7; D could derive from TRBD1 or TRBD2 (6 bases each). The CDR3 spans 11 residues. The germline gives CDR1 MDHEN, CDR2 SYDVKM. V gave up 7 bases and J gave up 8 bases, with 12 bases separating them. Written as DNA, the CDR3 is TGTGCCAGCACCCCTGGGGGGCAGCAGTACTTC. It translates to CASTPGGQQYF.

To note about this clonotype: This may stem from a read error, because a much larger clone lies one nucleotide away. V gene TRBV7-2 combines with J gene TRBJ1-5, with D perhaps matching TRBD1 (5 bases). The V and J ends lost 5 bases and 5 bases respectively, with 13 bases between them. Per germline, CDR1 SGHTA and CDR2 FQGNSA. This CDR3 is 14 amino acids long. CDR3 sequence reads: CASSRTWRDQPQHF. CDR3 DNA: TGTGCCAGCAGCAGGACATGGCGTGATCAGCCCCAGCATTTT.

As for this clonotype: It may be a read error: a sequence one base away is much more abundant. The rearrangement joins TRBV28 to TRBJ1-4; the D is unclear. Germline assignment: CDR1 MDHEN and CDR2 SYDVKM. CDR3 length equals 15 residues. Trimming cost V 3 bases and J 5 bases, with 13 bases left between them. CDR3: CASSLFGRTNEKLFF. As DNA, the CDR3 is TGTGCCAGCAGTTTGTTCGGCAGGACGAATGAAAAACTGTTTTTT.

The chain joins TRBV7-6 to TRBJ2-2; 11 positions agree with TRBD2. Germline assignment: CDR1 SGHVS and CDR2 FNYEAQ. The CDR3 runs 16 residues. The trim removed 5 bases at V and 4 bases at J, leaving 6 bases unmatched. The CDR3, as DNA: TGTGCCAGCAGCCCGACTAGCGGGGCTTCCACCGGGGAGCTGTTTTTT. Its translation: CASSPTSGASTGELFF.

In its sample, this clonotype was seen a few times. This chain connects TRBV20-1 to TRBJ2-1, with a tentative D call TRBD2 (5 bases). The V and J ends lost 3 bases and 10 bases respectively, with 16 bases between them. Germline values: CDR1 DFQATT, CDR2 SNEGSKA (reference sequence). The CDR3 spans 13 residues. Here the CDR3 reads CSARSLAGREQFF. CDR3 DNA: TGCAGTGCTAGGTCCCTAGCCGGTCGCGAGCAGTTCTTC.